Following are 9 T cell receptor beta chains from one sample sequenced in a study of molecular identifiers for immune sequencing clone quantification. TCRdb recomputed calls from the PCR reads with MiXCR, one row per CDR3 protein. The table records roughly 40,000 distinct CDR3 sequences, around 18% of them present only once. The sample taken for sequencing was naive CD8+ T cells from blood, with Jurkat cell RNA spiked in. Subset described: FACS-sorted CD8+CD4-CCR7+CD45RA+ naive T cells. Receptor source: a human donor in good health. Some libraries in this study had Jurkat cell RNA spiked in.

This clonotype was counted at least ten times. This chain joins TRBV6-1 and TRBJ2-2; the D call may be TRBD1 or TRBD2 (6 bases each). V dropped 6 bases and J dropped 7 bases, with 12 bases sitting between them. The CDR3 is 13 residues long. The V gene's germline CDR1 is MNHNS and CDR2 SASEGT. The CDR3 nucleotides are TGTGCCAGCAGATGGGGGGCTAGCGGGGAGCTGTTTTTT. Translation: CASRWGASGELFF.

Ten or more counts support this clonotype. This sequence joins TRBV27 and TRBJ2-1; perhaps TRBD2 as D (6 bases). V lost 5 bases and J 3 bases, leaving 11 bases between the germline ends. Germline lookup yields CDR1 MNHEY and CDR2 SMNVEV (reference sequence). The CDR3 totals 14 residues. CDR3 residues: CASSPREYYNEQFF. The CDR3 coding sequence is TGTGCCAGCAGTCCACGGGAGTACTACAATGAGCAGTTCTTC.

This clonotype was recorded many times. One end of the junction is discordant with germline, which a read error may explain. This chain's CDR3 is CSVAPGGDSIF. DNA for the CDR3: TGCAGCGTTGCTCCGGGGGGAGATTCTATCTTC. V and J are TRBV29-1 and TRBJ2-1; 7 nucleotides match TRBD2. The CDR3 has 11 amino acids. The germline CDR1 and CDR2 sequences are SQVTM and ANQGSEA.

This clonotype appeared many times. This rearrangement joins TRBV12-3 or TRBV12-4 to TRBJ2-1; 10 positions agree with TRBD1. With V trimmed by 5 bases and J by 9 bases, 7 bases remained unmatched. The CDR3 runs to 14 residues. For the CDR3, the DNA is TGTGCCAGCAGTGACAGGGGGCTTTCTTTTGAGCAGTTCTTC. Amino acids: CASSDRGLSFEQFF.

This clonotype was found many times. The J gene is TRBJ2-5, the V gene TRBV7-9; D call uncertain. There are 15 residues in the CDR3. From germline, CDR1 is SEHNR and CDR2 FQNEAQ (reference sequence). V was cut by 6 bases and J by 6 bases, with 20 bases left in between. The CDR3, as DNA: TGTGCCAGCAGGTCTAGGGTCTCCCTGGATAAGACCCAGTACTTC. Its translation: CASRSRVSLDKTQYF.

The chain has TRBV28 and TRBJ2-7, with TRBD2 matching 8 bases. The V and J ends lost 7 bases and 6 bases, in that order; junction bases with no gene match: 5. This CDR3 has 12 amino acids. CDR1 is MDHEN, CDR2 SYDVKM, per germline. The CDR3: CASKSSGFEQYF. The CDR3 coding sequence is TGTGCCAGCAAATCTAGCGGGTTCGAGCAGTACTTC. The entire variable domain, with the rest obtained from reference TRBV28 and TRBJ2-7, is as follows: DVKVTQSSRYLVKRTGEKVFLECVQDMDHENMFWYRQDPGLGLRLIYFSYDVKMKEKGDIPEGYSVSREKKERFSLILESASTNQTSMYLCASKSSGFEQYFGPGTRLTVT.

This clonotype showed up just once. This sequence joins TRBV9 and TRBJ2-1; D perhaps matches TRBD2 (6 bases). The CDR3 contains 16 residues. Germline CDR1 is SGDLS and CDR2 is YYNGEE. V was clipped by 0 bases and J by 5 bases, with 15 bases between them. The CDR3, as DNA: TGTGCCAGCAGCGTAGCGGGCGGGTGGGGGGACAATGAGCAGTTCTTC. Translated, it gives CASSVAGGWGDNEQFF.

In its sample, this clonotype was seen a few times. At one end, the junction sequence differs from germline, possibly due to a read error. V usage is TRBV28 and J usage is TRBJ2-3; tentative D call: TRBD2 (6 bases). The germline V gene encodes CDR1 MDHEN and CDR2 SYDVKM. CDR3 length: 15 amino acids. As DNA, the CDR3 is TGTGTCAGCAGTTTACCGGGCGGGACGACAGATACGCAGTATTTT. It translates to CVSSLPGGTTDTQYF.

The genes are TRBV21-1 and TRBJ1-2; TRBD1, the table's D call, was not compared with the DNA. TRBV21-1 is a pseudogene segment. This CDR3 has 14 residues. CDR3 sequence reads: CASMIGDRSPGYTF. DNA for the CDR3: TGTGCCAGCATGATTGGGGACAGGTCCCCTGGCTACACCTTC.